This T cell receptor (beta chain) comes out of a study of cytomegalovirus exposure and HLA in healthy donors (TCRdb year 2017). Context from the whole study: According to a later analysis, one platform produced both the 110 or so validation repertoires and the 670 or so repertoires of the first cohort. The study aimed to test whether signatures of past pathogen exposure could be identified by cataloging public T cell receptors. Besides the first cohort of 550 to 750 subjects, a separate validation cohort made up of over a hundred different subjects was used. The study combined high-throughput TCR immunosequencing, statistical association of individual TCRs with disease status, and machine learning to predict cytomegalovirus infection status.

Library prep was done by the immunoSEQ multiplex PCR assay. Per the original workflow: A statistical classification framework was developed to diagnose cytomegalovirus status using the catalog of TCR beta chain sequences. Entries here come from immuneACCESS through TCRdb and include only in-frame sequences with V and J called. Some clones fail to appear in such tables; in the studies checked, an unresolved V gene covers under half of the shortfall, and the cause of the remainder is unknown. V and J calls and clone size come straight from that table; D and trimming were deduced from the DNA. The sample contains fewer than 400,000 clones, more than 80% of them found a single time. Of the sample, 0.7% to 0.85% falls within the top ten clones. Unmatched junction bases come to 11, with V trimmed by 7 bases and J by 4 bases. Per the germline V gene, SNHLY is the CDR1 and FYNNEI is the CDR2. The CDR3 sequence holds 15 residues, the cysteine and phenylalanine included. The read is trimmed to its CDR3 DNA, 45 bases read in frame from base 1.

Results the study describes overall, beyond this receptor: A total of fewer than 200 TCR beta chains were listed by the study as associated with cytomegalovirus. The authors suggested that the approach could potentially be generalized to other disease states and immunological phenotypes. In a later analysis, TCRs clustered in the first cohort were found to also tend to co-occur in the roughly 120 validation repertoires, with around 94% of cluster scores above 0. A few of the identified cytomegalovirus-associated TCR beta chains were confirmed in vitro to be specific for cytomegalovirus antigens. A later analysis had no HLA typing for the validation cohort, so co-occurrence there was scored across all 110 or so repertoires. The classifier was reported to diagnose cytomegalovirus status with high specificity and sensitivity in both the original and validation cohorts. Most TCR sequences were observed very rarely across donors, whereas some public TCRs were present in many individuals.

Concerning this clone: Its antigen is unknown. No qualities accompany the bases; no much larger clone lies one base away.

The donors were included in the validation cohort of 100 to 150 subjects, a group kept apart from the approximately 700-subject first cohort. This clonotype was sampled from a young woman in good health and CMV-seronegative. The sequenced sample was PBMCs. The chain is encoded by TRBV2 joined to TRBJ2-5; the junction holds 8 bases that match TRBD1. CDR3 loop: CASKTTGAGGETQYF. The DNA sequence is TGTGCCAGCAAGACGACAGGGGCCGGGGGAGAGACCCAGTACTTC.